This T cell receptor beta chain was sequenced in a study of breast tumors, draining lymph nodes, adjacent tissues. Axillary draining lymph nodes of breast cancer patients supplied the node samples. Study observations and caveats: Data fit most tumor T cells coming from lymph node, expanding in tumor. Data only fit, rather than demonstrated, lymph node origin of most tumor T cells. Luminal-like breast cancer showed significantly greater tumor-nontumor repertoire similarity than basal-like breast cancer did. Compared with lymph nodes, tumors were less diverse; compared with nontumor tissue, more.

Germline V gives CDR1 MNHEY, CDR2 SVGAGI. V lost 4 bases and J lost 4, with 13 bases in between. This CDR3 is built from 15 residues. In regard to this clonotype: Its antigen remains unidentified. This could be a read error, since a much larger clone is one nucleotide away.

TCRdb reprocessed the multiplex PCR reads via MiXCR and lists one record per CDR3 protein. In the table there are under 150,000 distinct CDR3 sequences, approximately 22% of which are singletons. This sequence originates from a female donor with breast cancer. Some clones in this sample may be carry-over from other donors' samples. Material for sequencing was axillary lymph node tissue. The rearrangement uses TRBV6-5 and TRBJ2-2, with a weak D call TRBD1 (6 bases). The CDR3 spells CASSSSDRFTGELFF. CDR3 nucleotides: TGTGCCAGCAGTTCCTCCGACAGGTTCACCGGGGAGCTGTTTTTT.